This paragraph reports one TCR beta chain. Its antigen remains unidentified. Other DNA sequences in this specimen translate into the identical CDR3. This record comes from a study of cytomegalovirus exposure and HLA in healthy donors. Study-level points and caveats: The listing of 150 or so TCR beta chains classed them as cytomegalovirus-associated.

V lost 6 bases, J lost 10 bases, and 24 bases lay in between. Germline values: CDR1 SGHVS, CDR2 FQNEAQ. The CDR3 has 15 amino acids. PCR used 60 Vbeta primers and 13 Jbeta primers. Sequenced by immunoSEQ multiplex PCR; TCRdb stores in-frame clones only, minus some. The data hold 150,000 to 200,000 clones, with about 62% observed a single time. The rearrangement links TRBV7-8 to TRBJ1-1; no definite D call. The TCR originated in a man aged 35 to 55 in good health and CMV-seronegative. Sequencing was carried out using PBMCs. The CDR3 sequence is CASSTTGGGIKGAFF. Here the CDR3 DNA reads TGTGCCAGCAGTACCACGGGCGGAGGGATTAAAGGAGCTTTCTTT. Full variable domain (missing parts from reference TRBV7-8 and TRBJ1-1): GAGVSQSPRYKVAKRGQDVALRCDPISGHVSLFWYQQALGQGPEFLTYFQNEAQLDKSGLPSDRFFAERPEGSVSTLKIQRTQQEDSAVYLCASSTTGGGIKGAFFGQGTRLTVV.